This T cell receptor (beta chain) was documented in a study of breast tumors, draining lymph nodes, adjacent tissues. Breast cancer patients provided tissue from their axillary draining lymph nodes. The sample holds a few counts of this clonotype. Its antigen is unidentified. TCRdb independently ran MiXCR on the multiplex PCR reads; one entry per CDR3 protein. Of 120,000 or so distinct CDR3 sequences listed, about 20% are singletons. V gave up 7 bases and J gave up 4 bases, with 10 bases separating them. The CDR3 has 13 residues. Notes on the study in general: Tumor TCR diversity was below lymph nodes but above nontumor tissue. Luminal-like breast cancer showed significantly greater tumor-nontumor repertoire similarity than basal-like breast cancer did.

This receptor was taken from a female donor with breast cancer. Some clones in this sample may be carry-over from other donors' samples. The specimen sequenced was axillary lymph node tissue. The rearrangement uses TRBV12-3 or TRBV12-4 and TRBJ2-2; the D gene is possibly TRBD1 (5 bases). The CDR3 loop is CASNDRATGELFF. CDR3 DNA sequence: TGTGCCAGCAACGACAGAGCCACCGGGGAGCTGTTTTTT.